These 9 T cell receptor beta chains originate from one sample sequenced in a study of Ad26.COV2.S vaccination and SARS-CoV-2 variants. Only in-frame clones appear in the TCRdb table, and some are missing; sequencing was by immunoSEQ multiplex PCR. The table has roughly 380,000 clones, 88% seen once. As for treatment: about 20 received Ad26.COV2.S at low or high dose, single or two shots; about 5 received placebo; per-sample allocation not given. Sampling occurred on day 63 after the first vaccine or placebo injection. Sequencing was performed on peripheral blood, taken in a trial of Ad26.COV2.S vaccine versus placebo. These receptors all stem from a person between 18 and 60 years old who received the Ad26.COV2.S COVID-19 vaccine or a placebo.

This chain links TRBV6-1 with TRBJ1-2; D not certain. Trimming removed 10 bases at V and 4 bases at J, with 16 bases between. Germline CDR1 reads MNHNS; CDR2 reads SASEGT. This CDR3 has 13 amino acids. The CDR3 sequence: CATTFRGGYGYTF. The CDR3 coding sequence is TGTGCCACTACGTTCCGGGGTGGCTATGGCTACACCTTC.

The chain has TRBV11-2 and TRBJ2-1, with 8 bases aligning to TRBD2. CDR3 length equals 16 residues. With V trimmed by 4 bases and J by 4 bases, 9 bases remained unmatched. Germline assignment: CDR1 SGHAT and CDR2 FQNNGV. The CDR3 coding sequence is TGTGCCAGCAGCTCGGCCGCGGGGGGCGATTACAATGAGCAGTTCTTC. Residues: CASSSAAGGDYNEQFF.

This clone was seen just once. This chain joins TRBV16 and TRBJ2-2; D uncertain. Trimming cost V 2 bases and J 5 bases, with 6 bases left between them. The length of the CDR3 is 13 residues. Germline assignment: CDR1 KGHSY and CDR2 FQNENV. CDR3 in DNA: TGTGCCAGCAGCCAAGTTCTGACCGGGGAGCTGTTTTTT. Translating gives CASSQVLTGELFF.

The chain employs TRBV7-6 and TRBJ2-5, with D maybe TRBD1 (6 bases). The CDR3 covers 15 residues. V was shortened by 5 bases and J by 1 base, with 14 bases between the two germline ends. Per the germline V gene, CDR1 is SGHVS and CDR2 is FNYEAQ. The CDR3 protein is CASSRRGTIQETQYF. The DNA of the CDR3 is TGTGCCAGCAGCCGAAGAGGGACAATCCAAGAGACCCAGTACTTC.

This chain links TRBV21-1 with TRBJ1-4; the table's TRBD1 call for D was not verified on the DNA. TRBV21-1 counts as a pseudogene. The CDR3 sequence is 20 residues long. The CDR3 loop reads CASSTRPTSGPHATNEKLFF. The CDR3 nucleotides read TGTGCCAGCAGCACCCGCCCCACATCTGGCCCTCACGCAACTAATGAAAAACTGTTTTTT.

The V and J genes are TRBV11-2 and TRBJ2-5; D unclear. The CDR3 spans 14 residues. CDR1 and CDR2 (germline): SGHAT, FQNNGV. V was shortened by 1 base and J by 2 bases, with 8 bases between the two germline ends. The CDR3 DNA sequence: TGTGCCAGCAGCTTAGTGTCTCAACAAGAGACCCAGTACTTC. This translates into CASSLVSQQETQYF.

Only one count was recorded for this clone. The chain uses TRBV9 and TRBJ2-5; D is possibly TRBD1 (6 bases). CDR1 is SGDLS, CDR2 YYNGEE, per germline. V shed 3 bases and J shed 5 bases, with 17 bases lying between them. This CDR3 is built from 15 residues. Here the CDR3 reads CASSASGHRGETQYF. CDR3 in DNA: TGTGCCAGCAGCGCCTCGGGACATAGAGGGGAGACCCAGTACTTC.

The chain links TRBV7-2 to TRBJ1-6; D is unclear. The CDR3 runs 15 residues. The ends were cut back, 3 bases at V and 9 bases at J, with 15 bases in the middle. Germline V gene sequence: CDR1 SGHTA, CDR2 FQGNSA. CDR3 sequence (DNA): TGTGCCAGCAGCTTTAGGCTAAGGGATGGTTCACCCCTCCACTTT. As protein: CASSFRLRDGSPLHF.

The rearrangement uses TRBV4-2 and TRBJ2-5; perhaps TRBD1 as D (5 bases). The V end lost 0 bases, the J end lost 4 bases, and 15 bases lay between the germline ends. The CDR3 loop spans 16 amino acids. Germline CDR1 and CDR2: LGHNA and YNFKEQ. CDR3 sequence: CASSQEGPDPGETQYF. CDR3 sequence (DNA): TGTGCCAGCAGCCAAGAGGGGCCGGACCCGGGAGAGACCCAGTACTTC.